The TCR beta chain under discussion was sequenced for a study of OX40 agonist ivuxolimab in advanced cancers. This clone was detected once. Its target is not known. Whole-study results and caveats: At 0.1 to 3.0 mg/kg and by week 6, clonal expansion occurred in CD4+ and CD8+ blood T cells.

Data came from immunoSEQ multiplex PCR; TCRdb stores just in-frame clones and leaves some out. The sample has 95,000 to 150,000 clones; 92% are singletons. The starting material was CD4+ or CD8+ T cells sorted from blood, obtained in a trial of the OX40 agonist ivuxolimab. The origin of this receptor is an adult with an advanced solid tumor such as melanoma, head and neck, liver or kidney cancer.

The CDR3 DNA follows: TGTGCCAGCAGTTTCGAGGGAACTCCCTCCTACGAGCAGTACTTC. Translated, it gives CASSFEGTPSYEQYF. The chain recombines TRBV27 with TRBJ2-7; TRBD2 might be the D (5 bases). The CDR3 runs 15 residues. V was cut by 3 bases and J by 0 bases, with 12 bases left in between. CDR1 and CDR2 (germline): MNHEY, SMNVEV (reference sequence).